The clone carrying this T cell receptor beta chain was counted a few times. TCRdb called the RT-PCR reads again in MiXCR, with one record for every CDR3 protein. The sample contains 190,000 or so distinct CDR3 sequences, around two fifths of which appear only once. The data derive from a study of patients and donors after allogeneic stem cell transplantation. The sequenced sample was blood, either unsorted or a sorted T cell fraction (not recorded which). The TCR was taken from a human donor who was either an allogeneic HSCT recipient or a stem cell or donor lymphocyte infusion donor (not recorded which). It is not recorded whose cells these are; they may come from a transplant donor.

CDR3 bases: TGCAGTGCTCGCGACAGGGGGGGCTACAATGAGCAGTTCTTC. Translation gives CSARDRGGYNEQFF. The chain has TRBV20-1 and TRBJ2-1; 9 positions match TRBD1. The CDR3 runs to 14 residues. The germline CDR1 and CDR2 sequences are DFQATT and SNEGSKA (reference sequence). J lost 3 bases, V lost 5 bases, and 5 bases had no gene match.